Shown below are 31 T cell receptor beta chains from a single sample sequenced in a study of blood T cell repertoires in COVID-19. Assay: immunoSEQ multiplex PCR; the TCRdb copy retains only in-frame clones and omits some. The data contain about 220,000 clones, about 85% of them singletons. The sequencing sample was made of peripheral blood. All receptors come from a man aged 25-40 years with active or convalescent COVID-19.

The V and J genes are TRBV5-6 and TRBJ2-1; TRBD1 aligns across 12 bases. The ends lost 6 bases at V and 1 base at J; junction bases unmatched: 8. The CDR3 loop spans 17 amino acids. Germline V lookup: CDR1 SGHDT, CDR2 YYEEEE. CDR3 in DNA: TGTGCCAGCAACCCCGGGACAGGGGGCGCATCCTACAATGAGCAGTTCTTC. This translates into CASNPGTGGASYNEQFF.

The V gene is TRBV5-8, the J gene TRBJ2-5, with TRBD2 matching over 10 bases. V trimming: 5 bases; J trimming: 1 base; junction bases outside the gene matches: 5. This CDR3 is 15 amino acids long. Germline CDR1 and CDR2: SGHTS and YDEGEE. CDR3 sequence (DNA): TGTGCCAGCAGGCCTAGCGGGAGCCCCCAAGAGACCCAGTACTTC. It is translated as CASRPSGSPQETQYF.

The genes are TRBV2 and TRBJ1-1; D remains ambiguous. The CDR3 is 13 amino acids. Germline CDR1 and CDR2: SNHLY and FYNNEI. The V end was cut by 5 bases, the J end by 2 bases, with 9 bases between. The CDR3 nucleotides are TGTGCCAGCAGTACCGGGTCTAACACTGAAGCTTTCTTT. Its translation: CASSTGSNTEAFF.

The V and J genes are TRBV28 and TRBJ2-7; 8 bases align to TRBD2. CDR3 length equals 15 residues. J lost 2 bases, V lost 8 bases, and 11 bases had no gene match. CDR1 and CDR2 (germline): MDHEN, SYDVKM. The CDR3 DNA reads TGTGCCAGCGCACCAGCGGGACTAGTTCCCTACGAGCAGTACTTC. Translating gives CASAPAGLVPYEQYF.

This clone appeared a few times. The chain uses TRBV7-2 and TRBJ1-2, with D maybe TRBD1 (6 bases). Trimming shortened V by 4 bases and J by 8 bases, and 20 bases separated the two germline ends. The CDR3 is 15 residues long. The V gene's germline CDR1 is SGHTA and CDR2 FQGNSA. DNA for the CDR3: TGTGCCAGCAGCTCAACACAAAACAGGGTCGGGGGCTACACCTTC. This sequence encodes CASSSTQNRVGGYTF.

The rearrangement uses TRBV7-2 and TRBJ1-1; 7 bases agree with TRBD1. The CDR3 is 14 amino acids. V was pared by 5 bases and J by 3 bases, with 6 bases of the junction left unmatched. Per the germline V gene, CDR1 is SGHTA and CDR2 is FQGNSA. CDR3 coding DNA: TGTGCCAGCAGCCGGACAGGAGGGGACACTGAAGCTTTCTTT. This codes for CASSRTGGDTEAFF. The full variable domain, completed using reference TRBV7-2 and TRBJ1-1, is GAGVSQSPSNKVTEKGKDVELRCDPISGHTALYWYRQSLGQGLEFLIYFQGNSAPDKSGLPSDRFSAERTGGSVSTLTIQRTQQEDSAVYLCASSRTGGDTEAFFGQGTRLTVV.

CDR3 sequence reads: CASKTGGYTEAFF. In DNA, the CDR3 is TGTGCCAGCAAGACAGGGGGCTACACTGAAGCTTTCTTT. The V call is TRBV2, the J call TRBJ1-1; 10 bases fit TRBD1. The CDR3 has 13 amino acids. The junction had 2 bases not matched to a gene; V was cut back by 7 bases and J by 3 bases. CDR1 SNHLY and CDR2 FYNNEI come from the germline V gene.

The chain joins TRBV19 to TRBJ2-1; 7 positions match TRBD1. This CDR3 is built from 12 residues. Germline CDR1 reads LNHDA; CDR2 reads SQIVND (reference sequence). J lost 7 bases, V lost 10 bases, and 7 bases had no gene match. As DNA, the CDR3 is TGTGCCACCACCGACAGGGCGAATGAGCAGTTCTTC. Amino acid sequence: CATTDRANEQFF.

V usage is TRBV7-2 and J usage is TRBJ1-2; 9 bases fit TRBD1. The CDR3 has 15 amino acids. From germline, CDR1 is SGHTA and CDR2 FQGNSA. The ends lost 5 bases at V and 2 bases at J; junction bases unmatched: 6. The DNA of the CDR3 is TGTGCCAGCAGCCCACAGGGGGCGCACAACTATGGCTACACCTTC. Its translation is CASSPQGAHNYGYTF.

The CDR3 DNA follows: TGTGCCAGCAGTTTTGAGGCCGCCGGGGAGCTGTTTTTT. This gives the protein CASSFEAAGELFF. J is TRBJ2-2 and V is TRBV28; D is unclear. There are 13 residues in the CDR3. Germline V gene lookup returns CDR1 MDHEN and CDR2 SYDVKM. V lost 3 bases, J lost 6 bases, and 8 bases lay in between. Variable domain in full (rest from reference TRBV28 and TRBJ2-2): DVKVTQSSRYLVKRTGEKVFLECVQDMDHENMFWYRQDPGLGLRLIYFSYDVKMKEKGDIPEGYSVSREKKERFSLILESASTNQTSMYLCASSFEAAGELFFGEGSRLTVL.

The chain employs TRBV29-1 and TRBJ2-1; 8 bases agree with TRBD2. CDR3 length equals 15 residues. The trim removed 6 bases at V and 0 bases at J, leaving 7 bases unmatched. The V gene's germline CDR1 is SQVTM and CDR2 ANQGSEA. The CDR3 protein is CSVALADGSYNEQFF. DNA of the CDR3: TGCAGCGTCGCACTAGCGGACGGCTCCTACAATGAGCAGTTCTTC.

The rearrangement uses TRBV20-1 and TRBJ2-3; possible D gene TRBD1, 6 bases. This CDR3 spans 11 amino acids. Germline-derived CDR1 and CDR2 are DFQATT and SNEGSKA (reference sequence). CDR3 amino acids: CRTAGADTQYF. The CDR3 bases are TGCCGGACAGCCGGGGCAGATACGCAGTATTTT.

The chain is built from TRBV11-2 and TRBJ2-3; a weak D match, TRBD2 (6 bases). The length of the CDR3 is 14 residues. The germline V gene has CDR1 SGHAT and CDR2 FQNNGV. Trimming removed 0 bases from V and 3 bases from J, with 7 bases in between. CDR3 sequence: CASSLDGRTDTQYF. The CDR3 bases are TGTGCCAGCAGCTTAGACGGGAGAACAGATACGCAGTATTTT.

The chain couples TRBV18 to TRBJ2-3; 10 nucleotides match TRBD1. Germline loops: CDR1 KGHSH, CDR2 LQKENI. The CDR3 has 15 amino acids. V lost 3 bases, J lost 7 bases, and 7 bases stayed unmatched. The CDR3 is CASSPKGQGQYTQYF. The CDR3 coding sequence is TGTGCCAGCTCACCTAAGGGACAGGGGCAATATACGCAGTATTTT.

The V and J genes are TRBV9 and TRBJ2-5; 7 bases are shared with TRBD1. The CDR3 contains 15 residues. Germline trimming cut 0 bases from V and 2 bases from J; bases unmatched to any gene: 4. The germline CDR1 and CDR2 sequences are SGDLS and YYNGEE. CDR3 in DNA: TGTGCCAGCAGCGTAGGGGGGACAGCACAAGAGACCCAGTACTTC. Its protein is CASSVGGTAQETQYF.

The chain carries TRBV24-1 and TRBJ2-1; the D gene is possibly TRBD1 (6 bases). The CDR3 contains 14 residues. Per germline, CDR1 KGHDR and CDR2 SFDVKD. V was pared by 5 bases and J by 5 bases, with 12 bases between. The chain's CDR3 is CATSARTANNEQFF. CDR3 nucleotides: TGTGCCACCAGTGCCCGGACAGCAAACAATGAGCAGTTCTTC.

V gene TRBV7-2 combines with J gene TRBJ1-1, with TRBD1 matching 7 bases. Trimming at V came to 5 bases and at J to 4 bases, leaving 13 bases not matched to a gene. This CDR3 comprises 16 residues. Germline CDR1 and CDR2: SGHTA and FQGNSA. The CDR3 reads CASSRQPRRQGTEAFF. CDR3 bases: TGTGCCAGCAGCCGCCAGCCTCGAAGACAGGGCACTGAAGCTTTCTTT.

V and J are TRBV15 and TRBJ1-2, with D unresolved. The V end lost 0 bases, the J end lost 6 bases, and 5 bases lay between the germline ends. The CDR3 length is 12 residues. CDR1 and CDR2 (germline): LNHNV, YYDKDF (reference sequence). In nucleotides, the CDR3 is TGTGCCACCAGCAGAGATTTCAATGGCTACACCTTC. Translated, it gives CATSRDFNGYTF. Complete variable domain (other parts from reference TRBV15 and TRBJ1-2): DAMVIQNPRYQVTQFGKPVTLSCSQTLNHNVMYWYQQKSSQAPKLLFHYYDKDFNNEADTPDNFQSRRPNTSFCFLDIRSPGLGDTAMYLCATSRDFNGYTFGSGTRLTVV.

The V and J genes are TRBV30 and TRBJ1-2; 8 bases match TRBD1. The CDR3 extends over 14 amino acids. Germline CDR1 reads GTSNPN; CDR2 reads SVGIG (reference sequence). The trim removed 1 base at V and 5 bases at J, leaving 6 bases unmatched. CDR3 sequence: CAWSGRTGIYGYTF. The CDR3 DNA follows: TGTGCCTGGAGTGGCCGGACAGGGATATATGGCTACACCTTC.

V gene TRBV7-9 combines with J gene TRBJ1-5; 7 positions agree with TRBD1. Trimming removed 3 bases from V and 10 bases from J; junction bases left unmatched: 12. Germline V lookup: CDR1 SEHNR, CDR2 FQNEAQ (reference sequence). CDR3 length: 15 residues. For the CDR3, the DNA is TGTGCCAGCAGCTTCGGCGGTGGAGGGGGCTATCCCCAGCATTTT. Translation: CASSFGGGGGYPQHF.

This clone was seen just once. The chain links TRBV24-1 to TRBJ1-2, with a tentative D call TRBD1 (6 bases). V was shortened by 4 bases and J by 4 bases, with 18 bases between the two germline ends. The length of the CDR3 is 16 residues. Germline values: CDR1 KGHDR, CDR2 SFDVKD. CDR3 sequence: CATSDGAGGRIYGYTF. The CDR3 region has the DNA TGTGCCACCAGTGACGGCGCGGGGGGGCGGATCTATGGCTACACCTTC.

V is TRBV2 and J is TRBJ2-5; 7 positions agree with TRBD2. Losses at the gene ends were 8 bases for V and 4 bases for J; bases not matched to a gene: 4. Germline V gene sequence: CDR1 SNHLY, CDR2 FYNNEI. The CDR3 spans 12 residues. In DNA form, the CDR3 reads TGTGCCAGCCGGGGCGGGGGAGAGACCCAGTACTTC. This gives the protein CASRGGGETQYF.

The count of this clone is one. The chain links TRBV7-6 to TRBJ2-3, with a possible D match to TRBD1 (6 bases). Germline V gene data show CDR1 as SGHVS and CDR2 as FNYEAQ. This CDR3 is 13 amino acids long. V shed 5 bases and J shed 4 bases, with 10 bases lying between them. The CDR3 DNA follows: TGTGCCAGCAGCCTACAGGGTGCAGATACGCAGTATTTT. This translates into CASSLQGADTQYF.

This clone turned up a few times. This chain uses TRBV19 with TRBJ2-2, with 11 bases fitting TRBD2. The V gene's germline CDR1 is LNHDA and CDR2 SQIVND (reference sequence). The CDR3 spans 15 residues. After removal of 3 bases from V and 7 bases from J, the junction contained 4 bases not matched to a gene. CDR3: CASSMRLAGNGELFF. CDR3 DNA sequence: TGTGCCAGTAGTATGAGACTAGCGGGAAACGGGGAGCTGTTTTTT.

This clone was seen more than once but under ten times. The V call is TRBV20-1, the J call TRBJ2-1; D perhaps matches TRBD2 (6 bases). V shed 4 bases and J shed 10 bases, with 11 bases lying between them. The CDR3 length is 11 residues. Germline V lookup: CDR1 DFQATT, CDR2 SNEGSKA (reference sequence). Written as DNA, the CDR3 is TGCAGTGCTACTAGCGATTGGGAGCAGTTCTTC. Amino acids: CSATSDWEQFF.

Here the CDR3 DNA reads TGCGCCAGCAGCTTGCGACCGGGAGGGGGTTCCTACGAGCAGTACTTC. This sequence encodes CASSLRPGGGSYEQYF. This rearrangement joins TRBV5-1 to TRBJ2-7; 8 nucleotides align to TRBD2. The germline V gene encodes CDR1 SGHRS and CDR2 YFSETQ. The trim removed 1 base at V and 1 base at J, leaving 7 bases unmatched. The CDR3 length is 16 residues.

Here the CDR3 reads CASSLGLVRVSGELFF. The CDR3 coding sequence is TGTGCCAGCAGCTTAGGGCTAGTACGGGTTAGCGGGGAGCTGTTTTTT. The chain uses TRBV11-2 and TRBJ2-2, with D unresolved. The V end lost 1 base, the J end lost 7 bases, and 16 bases lay between the germline ends. The CDR3 totals 16 residues. Germline CDR1 is SGHAT and CDR2 is FQNNGV.

This clone was counted between two and nine times. The sample carries other DNA sequences with the same CDR3. The V and J genes are TRBV6-5 and TRBJ1-2; 8 nucleotides line up with TRBD1. Looked up from germline, CDR1 is MNHEY and CDR2 is SVGAGI. CDR3 length: 13 amino acids. V shed 6 bases, J shed 6 bases, and the junction held 6 bases outside the gene matches. CDR3 DNA sequence: TGTGCCAGCAGCCTGACAGGGGATCATGGCTACACCTTC. Its translation: CASSLTGDHGYTF.

This chain uses TRBV7-2 with TRBJ1-2; D is undetermined. The CDR3 covers 18 residues. The germline V and J ends were trimmed by 5 bases and 3 bases, with 25 bases remaining between them. In germline, CDR1 is SGHTA, CDR2 FQGNSA. CDR3 sequence reads: CASSSRVGGRENDYGYTF. The CDR3 bases are TGTGCCAGCAGCAGTAGAGTGGGAGGGAGAGAGAACGACTATGGCTACACCTTC.

The chain is built from TRBV19 and TRBJ2-1; TRBD1 aligns across 8 bases. Germline CDR1 LNHDA, CDR2 SQIVND (reference sequence). Trimming took 3 bases from V and 6 from J; bases not matched to a gene: 7. The CDR3 covers 15 residues. CDR3 sequence: CASSIRDRYPNEQFF. The CDR3 DNA follows: TGTGCCAGTAGTATTCGGGACAGGTATCCCAATGAGCAGTTCTTC.

The chain couples TRBV2 to TRBJ2-5, with a possible D match to TRBD2 (6 bases). The germline V gene has CDR1 SNHLY and CDR2 FYNNEI. Trimming left V 6 bases short and J 2 bases short, with 13 bases between. CDR3 length: 14 residues. The CDR3 bases are TGTGCCAGCAGGGGTTTCGGAGGGCAAGAGACCCAGTACTTC. It codes for CASRGFGGQETQYF.